Listed here is a single T cell receptor beta chain. No antigen is known for it. No much larger clone exists at a distance of one base, and base qualities are not known. Measured from the cysteine to the phenylalanine, the CDR3 is 12 residues long. Only the CDR3 part of the read is kept: 36 bases, read in frame from the first base. TCRbeta CDR3 regions were amplified from genomic DNA using the immunoSEQ Assay, a bias-controlled multiplex PCR. As for the authors' bioinformatics: The number of nucleated cells in each sample was estimated from the amplification of reference gene primers within the assay. To quantify the absolute abundance of each unique TCRbeta CDR3 rearrangement, sequence reads were collapsed and filtered. For each sample, productive Simpson clonality was calculated as the square root of Simpson's diversity index over productive rearrangements. The table comes from immuneACCESS by way of TCRdb, which keeps in-frame sequences with V and J called. Part of the clones is missing from these tables; in studies checked, under half for an unresolved V gene and the rest for unknown reasons. That table is the source of V, J and clone size, and D and trimming were worked out from the DNA. This sample is represented by approximately 120,000 clones; about 87% of them were singletons. The top ten clones comprise approximately 7% of the sample.

This sample stems from a study of blood T cell repertoires in COVID-19 (TCRdb year 2020). Context from the whole study: Samples from collaborators originated in the United States, Italy and Spain and spanned both the acute and convalescent phases of COVID-19. The prospective study material was composed of cDNA or gDNA derived from T cells, B-cell-depleted T cells, or PBMCs. The repertoires were made available in a free public database intended to serve as a resource for research on the immune response to SARS-CoV-2. Samples were obtained from the ongoing ImmuneRACE study (first 160 participants) and from about 1,300 subjects provided by 6 global collaborators. Where HLA class I and class II types were available, the types were taken from metadata supplied by the sample provider, not from assay-based typing. Nearly every sample came with metadata listing a de-identified subject ID, COVID-19 status, age in years and sex. Subjects who had been exposed to COVID-19, were actively infected with it, or had recovered from it provided the deeply sampled blood TCRbeta repertoires that made up the dataset.

Whole blood was collected in K2EDTA tubes by collaborating institutions according to the institutions' own protocols. Collaborator samples were shipped for TCRbeta analysis as frozen whole blood, isolated PBMCs, or DNA extracted from either sample type. What the work shows at the level of the full study, not this receptor alone: The quantity of clinical and demographic metadata differed by source and by participant and was supplied without curation.

The rearrangement combines TRBV1 with TRBJ2-1; the listed D gene, TRBD2, was not tested against the DNA. TRBV1 is labeled a pseudogene. The origin of this receptor is a woman aged 50 to 60 with acute or convalescent COVID-19. Sequencing used peripheral blood. CDR3 reads: CTSSEDYNEQFF. The DNA reads as follows: TGCACCAGCAGCGAGGATTACAATGAGCAGTTCTTC.